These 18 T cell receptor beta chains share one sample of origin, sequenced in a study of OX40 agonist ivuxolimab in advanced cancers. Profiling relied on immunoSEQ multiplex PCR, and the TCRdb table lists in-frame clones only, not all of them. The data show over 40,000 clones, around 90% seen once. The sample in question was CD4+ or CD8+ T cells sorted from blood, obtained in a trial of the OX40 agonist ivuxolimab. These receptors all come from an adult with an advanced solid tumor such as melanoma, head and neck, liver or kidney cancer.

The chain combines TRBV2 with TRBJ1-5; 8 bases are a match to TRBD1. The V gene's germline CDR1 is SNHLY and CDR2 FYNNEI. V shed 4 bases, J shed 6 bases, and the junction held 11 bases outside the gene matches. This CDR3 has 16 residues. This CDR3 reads CASSGHQGAQIQPQHF. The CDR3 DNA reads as TGTGCCAGCAGTGGTCACCAGGGGGCGCAGATTCAGCCCCAGCATTTT.

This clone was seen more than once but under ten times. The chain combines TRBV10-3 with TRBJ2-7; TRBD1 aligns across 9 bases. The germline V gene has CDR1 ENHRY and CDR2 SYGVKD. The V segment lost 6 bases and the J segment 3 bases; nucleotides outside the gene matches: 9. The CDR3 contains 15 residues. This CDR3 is CAIRSDAGQGYEQYF. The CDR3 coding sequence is TGTGCCATCAGAAGTGACGCGGGACAGGGCTACGAGCAGTACTTC.

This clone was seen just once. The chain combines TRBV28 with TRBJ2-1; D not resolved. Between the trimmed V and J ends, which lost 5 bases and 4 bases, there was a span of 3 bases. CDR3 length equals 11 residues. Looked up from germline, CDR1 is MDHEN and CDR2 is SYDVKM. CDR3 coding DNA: TGTGCCAGCAGTGGATACAATGAGCAGTTCTTC. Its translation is CASSGYNEQFF. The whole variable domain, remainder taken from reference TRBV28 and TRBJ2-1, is DVKVTQSSRYLVKRTGEKVFLECVQDMDHENMFWYRQDPGLGLRLIYFSYDVKMKEKGDIPEGYSVSREKKERFSLILESASTNQTSMYLCASSGYNEQFFGPGTRLTVL.

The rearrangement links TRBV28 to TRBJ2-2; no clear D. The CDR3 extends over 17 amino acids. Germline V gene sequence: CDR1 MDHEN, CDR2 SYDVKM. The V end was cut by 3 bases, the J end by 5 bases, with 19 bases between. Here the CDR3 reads CASSLIGRVSITGELFF. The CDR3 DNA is TGTGCCAGCAGTTTGATTGGAAGGGTATCGATTACCGGGGAGCTGTTTTTT.

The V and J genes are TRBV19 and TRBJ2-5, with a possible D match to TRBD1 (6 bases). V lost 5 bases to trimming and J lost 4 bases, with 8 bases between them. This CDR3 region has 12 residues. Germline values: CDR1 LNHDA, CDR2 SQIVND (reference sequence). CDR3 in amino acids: CASSVQGETQYF. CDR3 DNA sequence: TGTGCCAGTAGTGTACAGGGAGAGACCCAGTACTTC.

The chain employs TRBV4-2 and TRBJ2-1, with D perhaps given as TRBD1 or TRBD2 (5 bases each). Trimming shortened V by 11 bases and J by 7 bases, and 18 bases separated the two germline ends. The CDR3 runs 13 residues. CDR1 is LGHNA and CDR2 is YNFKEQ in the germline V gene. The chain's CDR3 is CAVSGTRGNEQFF. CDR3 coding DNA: TGTGCCGTCTCCGGGACCCGAGGGAATGAGCAGTTCTTC.

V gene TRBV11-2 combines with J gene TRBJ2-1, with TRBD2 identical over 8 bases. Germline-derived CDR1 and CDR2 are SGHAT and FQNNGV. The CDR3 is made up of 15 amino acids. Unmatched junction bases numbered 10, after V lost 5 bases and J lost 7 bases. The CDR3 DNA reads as TGTGCCAGCAGCAGCACCTGGGAGCGGGGGAATGAGCAGTTCTTC. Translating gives CASSSTWERGNEQFF.

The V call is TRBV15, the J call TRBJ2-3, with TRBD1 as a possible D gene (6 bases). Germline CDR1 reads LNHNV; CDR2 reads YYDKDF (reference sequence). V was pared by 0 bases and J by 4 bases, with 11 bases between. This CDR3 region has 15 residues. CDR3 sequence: CATSRDLKGADTQYF. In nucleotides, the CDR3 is TGTGCCACCAGCAGAGATCTAAAGGGGGCAGATACGCAGTATTTT.

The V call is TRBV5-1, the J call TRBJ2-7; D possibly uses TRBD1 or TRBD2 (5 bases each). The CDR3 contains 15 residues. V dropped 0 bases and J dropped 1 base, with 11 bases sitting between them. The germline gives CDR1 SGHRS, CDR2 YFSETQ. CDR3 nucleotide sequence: TGCGCCAGCAGCTTGGTGTGGGGGAATTCCTACGAGCAGTACTTC. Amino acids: CASSLVWGNSYEQYF.

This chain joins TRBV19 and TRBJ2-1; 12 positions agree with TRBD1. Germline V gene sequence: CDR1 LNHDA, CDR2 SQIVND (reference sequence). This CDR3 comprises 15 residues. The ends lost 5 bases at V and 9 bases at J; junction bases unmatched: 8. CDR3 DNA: TGTGCCAGTAGTCATACCGGGACAGGGGGCCTTGAGCAGTTCTTC. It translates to CASSHTGTGGLEQFF.

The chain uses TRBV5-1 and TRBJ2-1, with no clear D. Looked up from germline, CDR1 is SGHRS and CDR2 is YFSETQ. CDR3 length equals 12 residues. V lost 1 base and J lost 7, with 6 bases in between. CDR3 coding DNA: TGCGCCAGCAGCTTGTTCTTTAATGAGCAGTTCTTC. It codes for CASSLFFNEQFF.

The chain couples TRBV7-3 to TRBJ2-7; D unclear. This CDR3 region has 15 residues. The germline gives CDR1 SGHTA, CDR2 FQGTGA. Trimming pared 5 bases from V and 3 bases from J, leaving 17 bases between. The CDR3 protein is CASSPPSSSFYEQYF. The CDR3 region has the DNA TGTGCCAGCAGCCCACCCTCCAGTTCCTTCTACGAGCAGTACTTC.

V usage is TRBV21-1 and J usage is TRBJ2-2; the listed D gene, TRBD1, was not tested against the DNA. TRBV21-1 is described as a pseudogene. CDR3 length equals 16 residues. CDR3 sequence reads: CASSDWPGQGTGELFF. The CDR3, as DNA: TGTGCCAGCAGCGACTGGCCCGGACAGGGCACCGGGGAGCTGTTTTTT.

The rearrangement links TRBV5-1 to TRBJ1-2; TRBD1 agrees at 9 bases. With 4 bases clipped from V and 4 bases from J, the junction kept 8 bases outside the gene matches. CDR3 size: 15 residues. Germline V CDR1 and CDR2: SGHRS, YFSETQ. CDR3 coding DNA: TGCGCCAGCAGCCCCAGGACAGGGGACAGCTATGGCTACACCTTC. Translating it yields CASSPRTGDSYGYTF.

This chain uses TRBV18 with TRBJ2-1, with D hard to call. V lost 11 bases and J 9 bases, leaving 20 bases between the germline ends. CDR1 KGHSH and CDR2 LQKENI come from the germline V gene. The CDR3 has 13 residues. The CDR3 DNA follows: TGTGCCCTAGTCGGCATCGGAGATGGTGAGCAGTTCTTC. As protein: CALVGIGDGEQFF.

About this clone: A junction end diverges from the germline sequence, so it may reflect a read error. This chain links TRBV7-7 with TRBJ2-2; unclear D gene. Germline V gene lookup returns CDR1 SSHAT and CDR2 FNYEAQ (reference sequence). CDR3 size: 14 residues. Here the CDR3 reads CASSLDPSWGELFF. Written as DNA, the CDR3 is TGTGCTAGCAGCTTAGATCCCTCCTGGGGGGAGCTGTTTTTT.

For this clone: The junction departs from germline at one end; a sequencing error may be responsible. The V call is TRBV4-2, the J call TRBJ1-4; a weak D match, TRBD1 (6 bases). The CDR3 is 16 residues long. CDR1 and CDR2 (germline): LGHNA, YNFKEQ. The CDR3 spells CAGSQSSRGGREKLFF. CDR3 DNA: TGTGCCGGCAGCCAATCTTCCAGGGGAGGTCGGGAAAAACTGTTTTTT.

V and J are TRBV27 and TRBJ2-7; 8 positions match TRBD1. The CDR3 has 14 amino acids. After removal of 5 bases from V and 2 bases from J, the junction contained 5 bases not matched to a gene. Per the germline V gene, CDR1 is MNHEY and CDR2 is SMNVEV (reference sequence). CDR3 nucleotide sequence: TGTGCCAGCAGTCGACAGGGGCTAACCTACGAGCAGTACTTC. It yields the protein CASSRQGLTYEQYF.